What follows describes a single T cell receptor (beta chain). The antigen is not known. Profiling relied on immunoSEQ multiplex PCR, and the TCRdb table lists in-frame clones only, not all of them. The sample consists of fewer than 140,000 clones, 75% to 90% of them appearing once. This entry comes from a study of T cell responses to AZD1222 COVID-19 vaccine. Study information: Second-dose intervals of approximately 4 or approximately 12 weeks were pooled. General study points: Rises in breadth and depth of Spike-specific TCRs came after two AZD1222 doses. The donor cohort was predominantly white British with a female majority, and clonal diversity may have been underestimated. At baseline, just five to seven AZD1222 recipients tested seropositive.

V was trimmed by 7 bases and J by 5 bases, leaving 11 bases between them. CDR1 and CDR2 (germline): MNHNS, SASEGT. The CDR3 has 12 residues. The chain joins TRBV6-1 to TRBJ1-1, with D unresolved. This clonotype originated in an adult in good health. The sequencing here drew on peripheral blood, taken on day 0 of AZD1222 vaccination. The CDR3 DNA reads as TGTGCCAGCACCGCAGCGGGAACTGAAGCTTTCTTT. It specifies CASTAAGTEAFF.